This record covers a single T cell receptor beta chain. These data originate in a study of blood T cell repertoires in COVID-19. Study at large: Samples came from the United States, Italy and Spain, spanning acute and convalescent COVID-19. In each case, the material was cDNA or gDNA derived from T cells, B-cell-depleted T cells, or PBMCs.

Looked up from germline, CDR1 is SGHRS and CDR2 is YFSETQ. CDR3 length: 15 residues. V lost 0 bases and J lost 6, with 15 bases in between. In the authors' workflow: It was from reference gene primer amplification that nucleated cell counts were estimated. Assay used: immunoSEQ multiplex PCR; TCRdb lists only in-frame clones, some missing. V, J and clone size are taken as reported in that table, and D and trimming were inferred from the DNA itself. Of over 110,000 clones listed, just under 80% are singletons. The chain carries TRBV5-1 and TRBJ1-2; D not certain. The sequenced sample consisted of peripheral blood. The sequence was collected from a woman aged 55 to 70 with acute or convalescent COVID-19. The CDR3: CASSLASQFGDGYTF. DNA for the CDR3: TGCGCCAGCAGCTTGGCGTCGCAGTTTGGTGATGGCTACACCTTC.